Given below is one TCR beta chain in context. The target antigen is unknown. Authors of the study amplified TCR beta CDR3 regions from RNA transcripts. First-round RT-PCR of the TCR CDR3 relied on the HTBI primer set. TCRdb analysed the multiplex PCR reads with MiXCR anew, one entry per CDR3 protein. The table records approximately 480,000 distinct CDR3 sequences, less than 25% of them present only once. The data were obtained in a study of T cells in Graves' hyperthyroidism and ophthalmopathy. V lost 7 bases to trimming and J lost 3 bases; unmatched junction nucleotides: 9. The germline gives CDR1 DFQATT, CDR2 SNEGSKA (reference sequence). The CDR3 consists of 13 residues. Study observations and caveats: Most thyroid clonotypes expanded above 0.001 were also detected in blood.

Researchers defined stable Graves' hyperthyroidism as no ophthalmopathy progression within 18 months. Patients showing uncontrolled infection, other autoimmune disease, pregnancy or lactation were ineligible. Diagnoses used clinical symptoms, serum thyroxine and TRAb, thyroid ultrasound and orbital computed tomography. Sequenced material: blood. The genes are TRBV20-1 and TRBJ2-7; 7 bases match TRBD1. This TCR was recovered from a man younger than 35 with Graves' hyperthyroidism. The CDR3 spells CSGTGPGLYEQYF. In DNA, the CDR3 is TGCAGTGGGACAGGCCCGGGGCTCTACGAGCAGTACTTC.